This TCR beta chain appears in the sequencing data of a study of blood T cells in healthy people across ages (dated by TCRdb to 2014 to 2015). As for the study more broadly: In model experiments, roughly one uniquely barcoded TCR beta cDNA molecule per two T cells was captured by template switching. The study measured age-related changes in TCR beta repertoire diversity using deep sequencing normalized with unique cDNA molecular identifiers. Four age groups were formed from the donors: young (average approximately 17 years), middle-aged (just under 40), aged (around 62) and long-lived (82). Donors of different ages were randomly distributed across sequencing lanes to avoid experimental bias. The study analyzed two additional independent replicas of 1 million unique cDNA reads from the same blood draw for two donors, one aged 18 to 30 and one aged 80 or older.

This clonotype was seen a handful of times. No antigen is known for it. Base qualities are missing; no much larger clone stands one base away. Paper-wide results and their limitations: As age increased, observed TCR beta diversity per million T cells dropped in a roughly linear way, and a significant reduction was already evident by age about 36. Compared with the aged group, the long-lived group had more naive CD4+ T cells, fewer expanded clones and increased TCR diversity, a pattern suggesting age selection. Estimates of total diversity based on one million sequenced T cells were regarded as lower bounds and as underestimates. There was a strong correlation between observed TCR beta diversity and the percentage of naive T cells measured by flow cytometry. The CMV infection status of donors was not known, potentially confounding age-related changes in expanded clonotypes. Since profiling was done on bulk unsorted PBMCs, naive and antigen-experienced compartments could not be conclusively compared.

The receptor library was made with 5' RACE. Sequenced on an Illumina HiSeq 2500. A second roughly 6 to 11 cycle PCR used a sample-barcoded 5' primer and a J-beta primer mix. A template-switch 5' adaptor carrying 12 random nucleotides introduced a unique molecular identifier onto each TCR beta cDNA molecule. Each sample yielded at least 3 million CDR3-containing paired-end reads. First-strand cDNA synthesis was performed from all RNA using the Mint cDNA synthesis kit, with priming by a TRBC-specific oligonucleotide. Following uracil-DNA glycosylase treatment, a first 18-cycle PCR with universal primers M1SS and BC2_uni_R was performed on all cDNA. Per the source publication's procedure: Each sample was normalized by randomly selecting 1 million high-quality reads, each carrying a distinct molecular identifier. Instead of being binned into consensus sequences, reads that shared molecular identifiers were thrown out. MiTCR, set to a Q25 quality threshold and the strictest error-elimination algorithm, was used for CDR3 identification, clonotype clustering and error correction. A nonparametric unseen species model with Euler transformation was used to estimate lower-bound total TCR beta diversity. TCRdb passed the public sequencing reads through fastp at Q25 and MiXCR, retaining productive beta sequences. Each record represents a unique CDR3 protein, reported with the most common genes and DNA among its rows. TCRdb's processing, not the study's, gives the V and J calls here. Within this sample are about 640,000 distinct CDR3 sequences, with roughly three fifths of them counted one time only. The ten largest clones add up to 35% to 40% of the sample.

The donors were roughly 39 Caucasian individuals from Russia, aged 6 to 90 years, who were systemically healthy. Each donor gave around 9.5 milliliters of peripheral blood, collected into EDTA-treated Vacutainer tubes. Ficoll-Paque density-gradient centrifugation was used to isolate PBMCs, with at least 6 million per sample. Total RNA, at least 6 micrograms per sample, was extracted from PBMCs with Trizol reagent. Naive CD45RAhigh/CD27high T cell percentages were measured by flow cytometry on a PBMC aliquot from every donor. The germline V gene provides CDR1 MGHDK and CDR2 SYGVNS. Germline trimming: 3 bases from V, 3 bases from J; junction bases outside gene matches: 9. Inclusive of the bounding cysteine and phenylalanine, the CDR3 is 16 residues long. The kept DNA is CDR3 alone, 48 bases in frame from the first base.

The clonotype originates from a man aged 60-69 years in good health. The V and J genes are TRBV25-1 and TRBJ2-7, with 9 central nucleotides matching TRBD1. Sample: blood. The CDR3 protein sequence reads: CASSEYTGTGFYEQYF. The sequence in DNA is TGTGCCAGCAGTGAGTATACCGGGACAGGGTTCTACGAGCAGTACTTC.